This T cell receptor beta chain was documented in a study of vaccination and CD4 T cells after COVID-19. Study-level background: The study enrolled six male and four female convalescents, two of whom were Hispanic. Investigators stimulated cells with overlapping spike peptides drawn from SARS-CoV-2, HCoV-NL63, HCoV-OC43 and HCoV-229E.

For this clonotype: The antigen is unknown.

An Oncomine TCR Beta short-read assay was used to sequence the DNA from cultured CD4+ T cells. TCRdb reanalysed the PCR reads using MiXCR and keeps one entry per CDR3 protein. This sample yields about 10,000 distinct CDR3 sequences, of which roughly 50% are seen a single time; around 21% belongs to the top ten. The sample's treatment: roughly 10-day PBMC culture with coronavirus spike peptide pools or control peptides (ViraFEST assay). The TCR originated in a human donor who had recovered from COVID-19. What was sequenced was CD4+ T cells from blood, cultured in vitro.

The CDR3 DNA sequence: TGTGCCAGCAGTTACTCGCCCGGGACGGCCCTCTCCTACGAGCAGTACTTC. Its protein product is CASSYSPGTALSYEQYF. The rearrangement uses TRBV6-2 or TRBV6-3 and TRBJ2-7, with D perhaps matching TRBD1 or TRBD2 (5 bases each). V was shortened by 0 bases and J by 0 bases, with 15 bases between the two germline ends. Germline CDR1 and CDR2: MNHEY and SVGEGT. CDR3 length: 17 amino acids.